This T cell receptor (beta chain) is drawn from a study of regulatory T cells in long-lasting Graves disease. Stated time point: persistent/refractory GD, antithyroid drugs over 5 years with positive TRAb. RNA extracted from PBMCs served as the sequencing template. Building of the TCR beta libraries involved iRepertoire HTBI primers and Arm-PCR of CDR3 regions. TCRdb reanalysed the multiplex PCR reads using MiXCR and keeps one entry per CDR3 protein. Among about 310,000 distinct CDR3 sequences listed, 22% were seen once. The sample holds a few counts of this clonotype. The origin of this receptor is a female donor with Graves disease. The specimen comprised peripheral blood mononuclear cells (PBMCs), sampled when the disease was refractory, from a patient treated with antithyroid drugs.

The CDR3 sequence: CASSPGTKDEQYF. As DNA, the CDR3 is TGTGCCAGCAGCCCCGGGACTAAAGACGAGCAGTACTTC. This rearrangement joins TRBV13 to TRBJ2-7; 7 bases agree with TRBD2. The CDR3 is made up of 13 amino acids. The J segment lost 5 bases and the V segment lost 5 bases, leaving 6 bases of the junction unmatched. CDR1 is PRHDT, CDR2 FYEKMQ, per germline (reference sequence).